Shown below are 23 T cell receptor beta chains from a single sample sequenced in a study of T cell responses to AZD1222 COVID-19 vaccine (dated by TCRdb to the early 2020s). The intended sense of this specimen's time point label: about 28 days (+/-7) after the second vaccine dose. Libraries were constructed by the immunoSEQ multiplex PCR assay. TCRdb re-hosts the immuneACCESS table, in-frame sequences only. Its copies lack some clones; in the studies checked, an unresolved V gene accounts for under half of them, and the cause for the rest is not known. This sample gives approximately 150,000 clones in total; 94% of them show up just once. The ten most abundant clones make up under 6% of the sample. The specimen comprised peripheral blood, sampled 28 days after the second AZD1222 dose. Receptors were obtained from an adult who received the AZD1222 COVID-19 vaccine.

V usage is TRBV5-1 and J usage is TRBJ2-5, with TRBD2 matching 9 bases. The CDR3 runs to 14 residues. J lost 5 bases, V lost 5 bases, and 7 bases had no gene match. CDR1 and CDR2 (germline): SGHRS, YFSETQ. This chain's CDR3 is CASRIFAGGETQYF. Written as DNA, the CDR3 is TGCGCCAGCAGAATTTTTGCGGGGGGGGAGACCCAGTACTTC. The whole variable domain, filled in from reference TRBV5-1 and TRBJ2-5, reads KAGVTQTPRYLIKTRGQQVTLSCSPISGHRSVSWYQQTPGQGLQFLFEYFSETQRNKGNFPGRFSGRQFSNSRSEMNVSTLELGDSALYLCASRIFAGGETQYFGPGTRLLVL.

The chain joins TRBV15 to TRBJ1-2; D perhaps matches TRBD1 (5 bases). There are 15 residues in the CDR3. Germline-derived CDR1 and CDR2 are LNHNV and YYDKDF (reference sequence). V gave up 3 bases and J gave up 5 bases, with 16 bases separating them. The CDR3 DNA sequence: TGTGCCACCAGCAGCGTTCGGGGGGACCAATATGGCTACACCTTC. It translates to CATSSVRGDQYGYTF.

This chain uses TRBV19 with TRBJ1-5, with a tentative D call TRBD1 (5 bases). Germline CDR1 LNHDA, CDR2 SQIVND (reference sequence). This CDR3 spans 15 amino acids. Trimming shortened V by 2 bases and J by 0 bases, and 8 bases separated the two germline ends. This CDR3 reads CASSITGHSNQPQHF. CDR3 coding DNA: TGTGCCAGTAGTATAACAGGACATAGCAATCAGCCCCAGCATTTT.

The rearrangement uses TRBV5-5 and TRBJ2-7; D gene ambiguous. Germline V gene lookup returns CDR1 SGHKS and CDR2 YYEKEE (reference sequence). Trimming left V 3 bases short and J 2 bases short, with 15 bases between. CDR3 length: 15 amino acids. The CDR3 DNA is TGTGCCAGCAGCTCTTTCATTGATCCAACCTACGAGCAGTACTTC. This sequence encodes CASSSFIDPTYEQYF.

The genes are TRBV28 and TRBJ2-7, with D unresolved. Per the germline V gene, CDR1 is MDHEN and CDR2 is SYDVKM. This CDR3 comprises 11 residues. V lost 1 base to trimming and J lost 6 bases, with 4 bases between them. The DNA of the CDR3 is TGTGCCAGCAGTTTATTGTCCGAGCAGTACTTC. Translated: CASSLLSEQYF.

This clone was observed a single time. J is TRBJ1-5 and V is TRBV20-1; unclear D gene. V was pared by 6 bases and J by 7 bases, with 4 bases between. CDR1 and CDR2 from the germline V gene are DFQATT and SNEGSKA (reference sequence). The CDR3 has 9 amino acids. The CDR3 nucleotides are TGCAGTGCCGGGCAGCCCCAGCATTTT. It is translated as CSAGQPQHF.

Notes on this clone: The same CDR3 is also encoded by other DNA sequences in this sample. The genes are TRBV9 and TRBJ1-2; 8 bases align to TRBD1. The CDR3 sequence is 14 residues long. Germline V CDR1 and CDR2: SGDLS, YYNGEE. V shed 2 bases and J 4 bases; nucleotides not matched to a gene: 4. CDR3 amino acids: CASSVTGGSYGYTF. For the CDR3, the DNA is TGTGCCAGCAGCGTCACAGGGGGAAGCTATGGCTACACCTTC.

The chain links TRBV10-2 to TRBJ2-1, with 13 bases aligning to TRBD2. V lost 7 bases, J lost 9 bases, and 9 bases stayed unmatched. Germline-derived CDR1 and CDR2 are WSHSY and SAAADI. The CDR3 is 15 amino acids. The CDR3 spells CASTGGLAGELEQFF. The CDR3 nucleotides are TGCGCCAGCACTGGTGGACTAGCGGGAGAGCTTGAGCAGTTCTTC.

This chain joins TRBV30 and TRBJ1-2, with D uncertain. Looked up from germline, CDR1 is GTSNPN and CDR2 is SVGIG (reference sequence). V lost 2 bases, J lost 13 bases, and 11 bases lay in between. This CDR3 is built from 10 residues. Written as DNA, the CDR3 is TGTGCCTGGAGTTTCCAGAAGCCCACCTTC. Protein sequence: CAWSFQKPTF.

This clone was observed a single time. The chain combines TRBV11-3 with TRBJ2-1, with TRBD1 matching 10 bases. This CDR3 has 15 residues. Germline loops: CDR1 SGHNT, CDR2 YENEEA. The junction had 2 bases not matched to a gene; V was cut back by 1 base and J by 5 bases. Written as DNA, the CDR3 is TGTGCCAGCAGCTTAGGGACAGGGGGGAACAATGAGCAGTTCTTC. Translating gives CASSLGTGGNNEQFF.

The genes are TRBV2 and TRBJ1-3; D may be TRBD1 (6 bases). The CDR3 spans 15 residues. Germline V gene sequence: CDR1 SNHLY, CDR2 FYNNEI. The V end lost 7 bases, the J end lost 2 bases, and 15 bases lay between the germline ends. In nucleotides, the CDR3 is TGTGCCAGCACCTCGGACAGCCAAACTGGAAACACCATATATTTT. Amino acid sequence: CASTSDSQTGNTIYF.

The CDR3 nucleotides read TGTGCCAGCAGCCAAGATCCCGGGACTGATAATGAGCAGTTCTTC. This gives the protein CASSQDPGTDNEQFF. This chain links TRBV3-1 (or the pseudogene TRBV3-2) with TRBJ2-1; tentatively, D is TRBD2 (6 bases). The germline CDR1 and CDR2 sequences are LGHDT and YNNKEL (reference sequence). V was cut by 0 bases and J by 7 bases, with 13 bases left in between. The CDR3 runs 15 residues.

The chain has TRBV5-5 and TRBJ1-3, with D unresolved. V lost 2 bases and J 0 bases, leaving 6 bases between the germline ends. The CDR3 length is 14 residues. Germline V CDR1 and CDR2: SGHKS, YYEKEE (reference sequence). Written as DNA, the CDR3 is TGTGCCAGCAGCTTCCGGAACTCTGGAAACACCATATATTTT. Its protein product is CASSFRNSGNTIYF.

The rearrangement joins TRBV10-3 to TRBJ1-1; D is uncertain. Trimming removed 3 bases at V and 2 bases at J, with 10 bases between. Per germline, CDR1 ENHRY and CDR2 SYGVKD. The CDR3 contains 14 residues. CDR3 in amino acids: CAISDGGSNTEAFF. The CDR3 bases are TGTGCCATCAGTGATGGAGGGAGCAACACTGAAGCTTTCTTT.

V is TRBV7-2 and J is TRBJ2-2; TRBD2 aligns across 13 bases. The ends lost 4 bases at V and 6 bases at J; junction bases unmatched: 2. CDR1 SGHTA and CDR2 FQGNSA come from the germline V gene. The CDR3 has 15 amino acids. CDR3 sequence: CASSSGLAGAGELFF. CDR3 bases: TGTGCCAGCAGCTCCGGACTAGCGGGAGCCGGGGAGCTGTTTTTT.

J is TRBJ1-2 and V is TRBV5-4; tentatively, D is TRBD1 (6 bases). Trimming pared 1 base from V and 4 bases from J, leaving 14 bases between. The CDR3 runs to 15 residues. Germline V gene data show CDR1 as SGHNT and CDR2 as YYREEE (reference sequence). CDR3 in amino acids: CASSLSLTGLYGYTF. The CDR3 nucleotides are TGTGCCAGCAGCTTGTCTTTGACAGGCCTCTATGGCTACACCTTC.

CDR3 protein: CSPGTSDEQFF. In DNA form, the CDR3 reads TGCAGCCCTGGGACTAGCGATGAGCAGTTCTTC. The rearrangement uses TRBV29-1 and TRBJ2-1; 10 nucleotides line up with TRBD2. V shed 8 bases and J 8 bases; nucleotides not matched to a gene: 3. The CDR3 runs to 11 residues. CDR1 and CDR2 (germline): SQVTM, ANQGSEA.

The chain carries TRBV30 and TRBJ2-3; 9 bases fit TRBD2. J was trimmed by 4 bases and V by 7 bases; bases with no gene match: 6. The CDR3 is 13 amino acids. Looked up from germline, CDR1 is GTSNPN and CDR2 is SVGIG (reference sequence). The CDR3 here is CAFLSGGSDTQYF. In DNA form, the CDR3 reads TGTGCCTTCCTCAGCGGGGGGTCAGATACGCAGTATTTT.

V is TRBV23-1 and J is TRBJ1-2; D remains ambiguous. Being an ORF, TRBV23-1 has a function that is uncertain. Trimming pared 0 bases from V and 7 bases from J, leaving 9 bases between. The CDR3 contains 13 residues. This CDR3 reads CASSQSPRPGYTF. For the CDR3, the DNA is TGCGCCAGCAGTCAATCCCCACGACCTGGCTACACCTTC.

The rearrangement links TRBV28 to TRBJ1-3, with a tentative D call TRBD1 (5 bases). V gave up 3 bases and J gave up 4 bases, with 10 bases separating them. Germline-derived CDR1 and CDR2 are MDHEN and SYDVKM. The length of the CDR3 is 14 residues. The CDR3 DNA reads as TGTGCCAGCAGTTTTCGGGGGTCAGGAAACACCATATATTTT. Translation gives CASSFRGSGNTIYF.

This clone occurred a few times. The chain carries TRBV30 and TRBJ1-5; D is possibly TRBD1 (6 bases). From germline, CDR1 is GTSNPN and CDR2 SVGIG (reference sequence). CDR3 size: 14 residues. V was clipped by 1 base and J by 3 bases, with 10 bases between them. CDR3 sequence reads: CAWSEGGFNQPQHF. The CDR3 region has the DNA TGTGCCTGGAGTGAGGGGGGGTTCAATCAGCCCCAGCATTTT. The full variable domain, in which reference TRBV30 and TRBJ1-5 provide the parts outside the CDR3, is SQTIHQWPATLVQPVGSPLSLECTVEGTSNPNLYWYRQAAGRGLQLLFYSVGIGQISSEVPQNLSASRPQDRQFILSSKKLLLSDSGFYLCAWSEGGFNQPQHFGDGTRLSIL.

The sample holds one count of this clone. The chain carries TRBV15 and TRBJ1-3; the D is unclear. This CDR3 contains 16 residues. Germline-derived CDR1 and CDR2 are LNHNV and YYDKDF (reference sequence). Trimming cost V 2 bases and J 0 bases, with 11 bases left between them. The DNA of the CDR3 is TGTGCCACCAGCAGACTAATCGAGGGCTCTGGAAACACCATATATTTT. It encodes CATSRLIEGSGNTIYF.

The CDR3 DNA follows: TGTGCCAGTAGCGTTTTAGCGGGACTCAACACTGAAGCTTTCTTT. Translating it yields CASSVLAGLNTEAFF. The rearrangement uses TRBV19 and TRBJ1-1, with D possibly being TRBD1 (5 bases). Trimming stripped 6 bases from V and 2 bases from J, with 16 bases between. This CDR3 is built from 15 residues. The V gene's germline CDR1 is LNHDA and CDR2 SQIVND (reference sequence).